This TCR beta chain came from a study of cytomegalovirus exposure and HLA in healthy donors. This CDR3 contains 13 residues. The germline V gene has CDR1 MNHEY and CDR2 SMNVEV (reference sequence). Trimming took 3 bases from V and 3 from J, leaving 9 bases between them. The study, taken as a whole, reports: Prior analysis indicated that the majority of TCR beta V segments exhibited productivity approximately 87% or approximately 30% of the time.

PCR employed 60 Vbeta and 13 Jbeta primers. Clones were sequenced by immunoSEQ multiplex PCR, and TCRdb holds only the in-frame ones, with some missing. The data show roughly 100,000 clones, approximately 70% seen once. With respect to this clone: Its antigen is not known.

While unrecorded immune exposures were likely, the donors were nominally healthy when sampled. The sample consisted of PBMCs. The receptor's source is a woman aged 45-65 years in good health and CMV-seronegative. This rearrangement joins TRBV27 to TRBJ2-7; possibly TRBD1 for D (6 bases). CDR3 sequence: CASSFSGVYEQYF. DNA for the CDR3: TGTGCCAGCAGTTTTTCAGGGGTCTACGAGCAGTACTTC.